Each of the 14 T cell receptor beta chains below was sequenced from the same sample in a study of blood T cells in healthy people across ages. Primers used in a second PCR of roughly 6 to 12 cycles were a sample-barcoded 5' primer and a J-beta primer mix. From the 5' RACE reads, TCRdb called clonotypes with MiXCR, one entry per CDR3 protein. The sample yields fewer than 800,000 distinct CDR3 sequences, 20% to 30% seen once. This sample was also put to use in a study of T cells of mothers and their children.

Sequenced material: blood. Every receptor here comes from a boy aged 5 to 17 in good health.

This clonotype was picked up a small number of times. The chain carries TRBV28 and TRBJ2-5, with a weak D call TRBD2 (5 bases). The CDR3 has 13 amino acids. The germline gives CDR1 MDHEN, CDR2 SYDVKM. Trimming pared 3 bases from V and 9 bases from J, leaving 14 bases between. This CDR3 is CASSFGFPGAQYF. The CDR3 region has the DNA TGTGCCAGCAGTTTTGGGTTCCCCGGGGCCCAGTACTTC.

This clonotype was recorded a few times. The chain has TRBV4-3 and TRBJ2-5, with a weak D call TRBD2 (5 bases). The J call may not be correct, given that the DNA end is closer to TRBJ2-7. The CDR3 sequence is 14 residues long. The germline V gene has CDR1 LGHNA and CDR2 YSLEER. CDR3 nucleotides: TGCGCCAGCAGCCAAGGAGGGATCTCCTACGAGCAGTACTTC. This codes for CASSQGGISYEQYF.

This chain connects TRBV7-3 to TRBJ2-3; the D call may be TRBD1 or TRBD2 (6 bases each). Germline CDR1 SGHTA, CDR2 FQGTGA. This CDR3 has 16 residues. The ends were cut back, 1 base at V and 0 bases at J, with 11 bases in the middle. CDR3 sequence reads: CASSLNGGLSTDTQYF. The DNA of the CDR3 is TGTGCCAGCAGCTTAAACGGGGGCTTGAGCACAGATACGCAGTATTTT.

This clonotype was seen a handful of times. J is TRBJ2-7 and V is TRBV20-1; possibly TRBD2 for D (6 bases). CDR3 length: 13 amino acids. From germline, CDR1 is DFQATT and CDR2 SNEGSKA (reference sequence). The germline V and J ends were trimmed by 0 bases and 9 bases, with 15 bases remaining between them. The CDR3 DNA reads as TGCAGTGCTAGAGATCAGGCGGGCGGGACGCAGTACTTC. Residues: CSARDQAGGTQYF.

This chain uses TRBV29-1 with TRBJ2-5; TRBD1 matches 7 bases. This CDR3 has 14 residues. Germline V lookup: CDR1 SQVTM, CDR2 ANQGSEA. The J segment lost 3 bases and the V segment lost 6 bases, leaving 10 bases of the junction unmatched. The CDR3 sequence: CSVFTGAPKETQYF. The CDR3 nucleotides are TGCAGCGTATTCACAGGGGCGCCTAAAGAGACCCAGTACTTC.

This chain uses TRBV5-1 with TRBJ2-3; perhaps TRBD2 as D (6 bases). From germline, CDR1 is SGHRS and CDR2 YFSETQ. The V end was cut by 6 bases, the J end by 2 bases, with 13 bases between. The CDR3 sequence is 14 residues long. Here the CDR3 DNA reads TGCGCCAGCAAAGGAGGGGACCTCACAGATACGCAGTATTTT. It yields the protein CASKGGDLTDTQYF.

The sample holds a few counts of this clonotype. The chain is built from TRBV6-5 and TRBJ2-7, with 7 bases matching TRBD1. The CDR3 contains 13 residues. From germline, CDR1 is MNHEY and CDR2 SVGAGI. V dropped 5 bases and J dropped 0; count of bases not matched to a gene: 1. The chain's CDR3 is CASSHRGSYEQYF. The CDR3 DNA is TGTGCCAGCAGTCACAGGGGCTCCTACGAGCAGTACTTC.

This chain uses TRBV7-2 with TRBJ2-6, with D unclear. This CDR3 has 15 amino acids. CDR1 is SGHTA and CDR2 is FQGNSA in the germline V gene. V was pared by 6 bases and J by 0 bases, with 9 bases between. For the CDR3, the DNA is TGTGCCAGCAGGGTAATAGGCTCTGGGGCCAACGTCCTGACTTTC. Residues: CASRVIGSGANVLTF.

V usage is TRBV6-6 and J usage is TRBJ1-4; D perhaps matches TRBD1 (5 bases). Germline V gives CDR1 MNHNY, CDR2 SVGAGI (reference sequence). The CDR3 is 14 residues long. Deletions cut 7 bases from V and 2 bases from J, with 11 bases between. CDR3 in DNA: TGTGCCAGCACCTCAGGGCCTACTAATGAAAAACTGTTTTTT. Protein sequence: CASTSGPTNEKLFF.

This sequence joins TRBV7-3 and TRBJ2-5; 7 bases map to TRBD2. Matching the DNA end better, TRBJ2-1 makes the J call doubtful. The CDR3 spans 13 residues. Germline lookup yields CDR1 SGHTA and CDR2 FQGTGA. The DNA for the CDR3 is TGTGCCAGCAGCTTAGGGTCTAGCGGTAAGCAGTTCTTC. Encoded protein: CASSLGSSGKQFF.

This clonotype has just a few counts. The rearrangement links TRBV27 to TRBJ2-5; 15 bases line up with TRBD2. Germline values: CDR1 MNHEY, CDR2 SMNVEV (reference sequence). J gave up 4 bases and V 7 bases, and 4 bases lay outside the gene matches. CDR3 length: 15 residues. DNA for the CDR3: TGTGCCAGCACGCCGGGACTAGCGGGAGGAGAGACCCAGTACTTC. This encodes CASTPGLAGGETQYF.

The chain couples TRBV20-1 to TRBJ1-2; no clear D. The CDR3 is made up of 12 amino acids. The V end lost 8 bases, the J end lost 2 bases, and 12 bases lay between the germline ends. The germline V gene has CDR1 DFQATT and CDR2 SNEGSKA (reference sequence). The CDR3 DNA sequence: TGCAGTTGCATCGACAACAACTATGGCTACACCTTC. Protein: CSCIDNNYGYTF.

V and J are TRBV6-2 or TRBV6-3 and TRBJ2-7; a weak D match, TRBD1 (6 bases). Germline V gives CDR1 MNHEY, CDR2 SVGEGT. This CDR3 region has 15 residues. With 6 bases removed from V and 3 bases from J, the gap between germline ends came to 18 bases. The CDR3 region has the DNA TGTGCCAGCAGCTCCGACAGGCCCCGGGACTACGAGCAGTACTTC. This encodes CASSSDRPRDYEQYF.

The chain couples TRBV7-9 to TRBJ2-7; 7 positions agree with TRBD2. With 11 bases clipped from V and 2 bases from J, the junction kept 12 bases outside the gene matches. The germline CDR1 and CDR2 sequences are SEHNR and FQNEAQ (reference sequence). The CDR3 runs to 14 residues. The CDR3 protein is CASSWEGDPYEQYF. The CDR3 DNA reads TGTGCCTCCTCTTGGGAGGGAGATCCCTACGAGCAGTACTTC.